The clone carrying this TCR beta chain came up once. Measured with immunoSEQ multiplex PCR; TCRdb has only the in-frame clones, and not every one. The sample includes tens of thousands of clones, 88% of them seen just once. Trimming took off 8 bases at V and 2 bases at J, with 21 bases between the two ends. In germline, CDR1 is MNHEY, CDR2 SMNVEV (reference sequence). The CDR3 runs to 17 residues. The sample is drawn from a study of T cell changes during pregnancy in multiple sclerosis. This receptor was taken from a female donor in good health, enrolled as a control in a pregnancy study. The rearrangement links TRBV27 to TRBJ2-2; TRBD2 might be the D (6 bases). The sequenced sample was CD8+ T cells from peripheral blood mononuclear cells, obtained after pregnancy. The CDR3, as DNA: TGTGCCAGCTCCTGGACCGGGACTCAAGTTAACACCGGGGAGCTGTTTTTT. Encoded protein: CASSWTGTQVNTGELFF.